The rows below give T cell receptor beta chains drawn from one sample of a study of T cell responses to AZD1222 COVID-19 vaccine. Libraries were prepared by immunoSEQ multiplex PCR; TCRdb keeps only in-frame clonotypes and omits some of them. The table lists roughly 100,000 clones, 85% to 90% of them singletons. Sequenced material: peripheral blood, taken on day 0 of AZD1222 vaccination. All receptors derive from an adult in good health. The CDR3 runs from the conserved cysteine through the conserved F or W. The D gene is left open where the match is weak. Clone size is stated in some rows and not others, as once, few, many or a class when expanded.

clone_size	v_call	j_call	d_call	cdr3_aa	cdr3_nt
-	TRBV3-1/TRBV3-2	TRBJ2-7	-	CASTSRGRAYEQYF	TGTGCCAGCACCTCCAGGGGGAGGGCCTACGAGCAGTACTTC
-	TRBV7-2	TRBJ2-5	TRBD2	CASSPGGRLAGEEETQYF	TGTGCCAGTTCTCCAGGGGGCCGGCTAGCGGGAGAGGAAGAGACCCAGTACTTC
once	TRBV11-2	TRBJ1-3	TRBD1	CATGTGGGSGNTIYF	TGTGCCACCGGGACAGGGGGGGGCTCTGGAAACACCATATATTTT
-	TRBV15	TRBJ1-1	-	CATSTRTGTEAFF	TGTGCCACCAGCACACGGACCGGGACTGAAGCTTTCTTT
-	TRBV18	TRBJ2-2	TRBD2	CASSPRRTSGYLNTGELFF	TGTGCCAGCTCACCACGGAGGACTAGCGGGTACCTGAACACCGGGGAGCTGTTTTTT
-	TRBV6-5	TRBJ2-2	-	CASSYSKAIGTGELFF	TGTGCCAGCAGTTACTCGAAGGCGATAGGCACCGGGGAGCTGTTTTTT
-	TRBV5-1	TRBJ1-2	-	CASSLRAGLLGEGYTF	TGCGCCAGCAGCTTACGGGCAGGGCTCCTTGGGGAAGGCTACACCTTC
-	TRBV29-1	TRBJ2-7	TRBD2	CSVYSRDYNEQYF	TGCAGCGTCTACTCCCGGGACTATAACGAGCAGTACTTC
-	TRBV5-6	TRBJ1-2	-	CASSLGAHYGYTF	TGTGCCAGCAGCTTGGGGGCGCACTATGGCTACACCTTC
once	TRBV5-6	TRBJ2-5	TRBD2	CASSFGGGPQETQYF	TGTGCCAGCAGCTTCGGCGGGGGGCCCCAAGAGACCCAGTACTTC
-	TRBV7-9	TRBJ1-4	-	CASSNPGLREKLFF	TGTGCCAGCAGCAATCCGGGTTTGAGGGAAAAACTGTTTTTT
once	TRBV11-2	TRBJ1-1	-	CASSLDRRHLNTEAFF	TGTGCCAGCAGCTTAGATCGGCGTCACCTGAACACTGAAGCTTTCTTT
-	TRBV4-2	TRBJ1-1	TRBD1	CASSQGQGASNEAFF	TGTGCCAGCAGCCAAGGACAGGGGGCCAGTAATGAAGCTTTCTTT
once	TRBV6-5	TRBJ1-1	-	CASSYSGGTEAFF	TGTGCCAGCAGTTACTCGGGTGGCACTGAAGCTTTCTTT
-	TRBV5-1	TRBJ1-2	-	CASSLAGEDGYTF	TGCGCCAGCAGCTTGGCCGGGGAGGATGGCTACACCTTC
-	TRBV6-5	TRBJ1-1	-	CASSYSSSGGDTEAFF	TGTGCCAGCAGTTACTCGAGCTCCGGCGGCGACACTGAAGCTTTCTTT
-	TRBV28	TRBJ1-6	-	CASIGWGMGSPLHF	TGTGCCAGCATAGGATGGGGGATGGGATCACCCCTCCACTTT
-	TRBV6-5	TRBJ1-2	-	CASSYSNVGDYGYTF	TGTGCCAGCAGTTACTCAAATGTAGGAGACTATGGCTACACCTTC
-	TRBV7-6	TRBJ2-2	TRBD2	CASSTAGLANTGELFF	TGTGCCAGCAGCACAGCGGGACTGGCGAACACCGGGGAGCTGTTTTTT
-	TRBV3-1/TRBV3-2	TRBJ2-7	-	CASSQDTDLGLSFYEQYF	TGTGCCAGCAGCCAAGATACTGACCTGGGACTCTCCTTCTACGAGCAGTACTTC
-	TRBV5-1	TRBJ1-1	-	CASSLDTGNTEAFF	TGCGCCAGCAGCTTGGATACGGGGAACACTGAAGCTTTCTTT
-	TRBV3-1/TRBV3-2	TRBJ1-2	-	CASSQDRPNYGYTF	TGTGCCAGCAGCCAAGATCGGCCTAACTATGGCTACACCTTC
-	TRBV7-9	TRBJ2-4	-	CASSLASGRGSKNIQYF	TGTGCCAGCAGCTTAGCATCGGGAAGGGGGTCCAAAAACATTCAGTACTTC
-	TRBV3-1/TRBV3-2	TRBJ1-1	TRBD1	CASSTGGTGGFLF	TGTGCCAGCAGTACCGGTGGGACAGGGGGCTTCCTCTTT
-	TRBV1	TRBJ2-7	-	CTSSQGYRSSYEQYF	TGCACCAGCAGCCAAGGATACAGGAGCTCCTACGAGCAGTACTTC
-	TRBV7-6	TRBJ1-6	-	CASSAGTPLRSPLHF	TGTGCCAGCAGCGCCGGGACTCCCTTACGGTCACCCCTCCACTTT
-	TRBV18	TRBJ1-1	-	CASSPRAGGLDTEAFF	TGTGCCAGCTCACCACGCGCGGGGGGGCTGGACACTGAAGCTTTCTTT
-	TRBV27	TRBJ2-7	-	CASSPRLIGFYEQYF	TGTGCCAGCAGTCCGCGTTTAATAGGCTTCTACGAGCAGTACTTC
-	TRBV7-2	TRBJ2-7	-	CASSLGVHTYEQYF	TGTGCCAGCAGCTTAGGGGTCCACACCTACGAGCAGTACTTC
once	TRBV5-6	TRBJ1-1	-	CASSLGGLNTEAFF	TGTGCCAGCAGCTTAGGAGGGTTAAACACTGAAGCTTTCTTT
-	TRBV18	TRBJ1-4	-	CASSPGKLGEKLFF	TGTGCCAGCTCACCAGGGAAACTCGGTGAAAAACTGTTTTTT
-	TRBV12-3/TRBV12-4	TRBJ2-1	TRBD2	CASTEGLGLEQFF	TGTGCCAGCACCGAGGGACTAGGTCTTGAGCAGTTCTTC
-	TRBV6-5	TRBJ1-6	TRBD1	CASRRQGSGSPLHF	TGTGCCAGCAGGAGACAGGGGTCAGGTTCACCCCTCCACTTT
once	TRBV6-5	TRBJ2-7	-	CASKTDFYEQYF	TGTGCCAGCAAAACAGACTTTTACGAGCAGTACTTC
once	TRBV5-1	TRBJ2-7	TRBD2	CASHFSGSHEQYF	TGCGCCAGCCACTTTAGCGGGAGCCACGAGCAGTACTTC
-	TRBV15	TRBJ1-5	-	CATSYPHVGNQPQHF	TGTGCCACCAGCTACCCGCATGTGGGCAATCAGCCCCAGCATTTT
-	TRBV27	TRBJ2-1	TRBD2	CASSRGSGTSGLGEQFF	TGTGCCAGCAGTCGGGGGTCGGGGACTAGCGGCCTGGGGGAGCAGTTCTTC
-	TRBV7-9	TRBJ2-2	TRBD1	CASGQGHTGELFF	TGTGCCAGCGGACAGGGCCACACCGGGGAGCTGTTTTTT
once	TRBV5-5	TRBJ2-7	-	CASSLPWIPYEQYF	TGTGCCAGCAGCCTCCCCTGGATTCCCTACGAGCAGTACTTC
-	TRBV3-1/TRBV3-2	TRBJ2-3	TRBD2	CASSSSSGRVTDTQYF	TGTGCCAGCAGCTCTTCTAGCGGGAGGGTCACAGATACGCAGTATTTT
-	TRBV27	TRBJ2-7	TRBD2	CASSRGTSAYEQYF	TGTGCCAGCAGTCGCGGGACTAGCGCCTACGAGCAGTACTTC
-	TRBV20-1	TRBJ2-7	TRBD2	CSASATSADSYEQYF	TGCAGTGCTAGTGCAACTAGCGCTGACTCCTACGAGCAGTACTTC
-	TRBV6-5	TRBJ2-3	-	CASSLRPADTQYF	TGTGCCAGCAGTTTACGACCAGCGGATACGCAGTATTTT
-	TRBV5-6	TRBJ1-3	-	CASSEYAGGGSGNTIYF	TGTGCCAGCAGCGAGTATGCCGGGGGTGGCTCTGGAAACACCATATATTTT
-	TRBV20-1	TRBJ1-4	-	CSAILTRKLFF	TGCAGTGCTATCCTCACACGTAAACTGTTTTTT
-	TRBV5-1	TRBJ2-1	-	CASSTRESSYNEQFF	TGCGCCAGCAGCACTCGGGAGAGCTCCTACAATGAGCAGTTCTTC